Below are 16 T cell receptor beta chains sequenced from a single sample in a study of T cells in Graves' hyperthyroidism and ophthalmopathy. There were TCR beta CDR3 regions amplified from RNA transcripts. A first-round RT-PCR of the TCR CDR3 used the HTBI primer set. In TCRdb, the multiplex PCR reads were re-called with MiXCR into one record per CDR3 protein. The sample carries roughly 570,000 distinct CDR3 sequences, roughly 50% recorded once. Sequencing was carried out using peripheral blood or thyroid tissue (not recorded which). The receptors stem from an adult woman with Graves' disease, either hyperthyroidism or ophthalmopathy (not recorded which).

There are a few counts of this clonotype. The chain has TRBV7-9 and TRBJ1-5; tentatively, D is TRBD1 (5 bases). This CDR3 is built from 16 residues. Deletions cut 0 bases from V and 0 bases from J, with 9 bases between. Germline lookup yields CDR1 SEHNR and CDR2 FQNEAQ (reference sequence). The CDR3 region is CASSLAGHYSNQPQHF. DNA of the CDR3: TGTGCCAGCAGCTTAGCAGGACACTATAGCAATCAGCCCCAGCATTTT.

This clonotype came up a few times. This chain links TRBV3-1 with TRBJ1-3, with D possibly matching TRBD1 (5 bases). CDR3 size: 15 residues. V lost 1 base and J 2 bases, leaving 9 bases between the germline ends. Per germline, CDR1 LGHDT and CDR2 YNNKEL (reference sequence). The CDR3 region has the DNA TGTGCCAGCAGCCAAGCGGGGGGGGCTGGAAACACCATATATTTT. Its translation is CASSQAGGAGNTIYF.

The chain joins TRBV2 to TRBJ2-7, with 8 bases that match TRBD2. The CDR3 consists of 15 residues. The V and J ends lost 7 bases and 4 bases, in that order; junction bases with no gene match: 12. CDR1 is SNHLY and CDR2 is FYNNEI in the germline V gene. In nucleotides, the CDR3 is TGTGCCAGCACTCCCCGCGGGGGGCGCGGGTACGAGCAGTACTTC. This encodes CASTPRGGRGYEQYF.

The table lists this clonotype with many counts. This chain uses TRBV6-6 with TRBJ1-4; 8 bases match TRBD1. CDR3 length equals 14 residues. The V gene end was trimmed by 6 bases and the J gene end by 8 bases; junction bases not matched to a gene: 8. CDR1 is MNHNY, CDR2 SVGAGI, per germline (reference sequence). The CDR3 bases are TGTGCCAGCAGCCAGGACAGGGCGGAAGAAAAACTGTTTTTT. It translates to CASSQDRAEEKLFF.

The V gene is TRBV7-9, the J gene TRBJ2-6; D is uncertain. Germline assignment: CDR1 SEHNR and CDR2 FQNEAQ (reference sequence). V dropped 8 bases and J dropped 9 bases, with 11 bases sitting between them. This CDR3 is built from 12 residues. CDR3 amino acids: CASWSWDNVLTF. As DNA, the CDR3 is TGTGCCAGCTGGAGTTGGGACAACGTCCTGACTTTC.

The chain uses TRBV10-3 and TRBJ2-5; a weak D match, TRBD1 (6 bases). The germline V and J ends were trimmed by 10 bases and 5 bases, with 41 bases remaining between them. The CDR3 has 21 amino acids. Germline V gene lookup returns CDR1 ENHRY and CDR2 SYGVKD. CDR3 protein: CASSFIVGDILLTRHSETQYF. The CDR3 nucleotides read TGTGCCAGCAGCTTTATCGTAGGGGACATTTTATTGACCCGGCATTCGGAGACCCAGTACTTC.

With regard to this clonotype: The junction departs from the called germline gene at one end, perhaps through a read error. V gene TRBV29-1 combines with J gene TRBJ1-2; D not certain. Per germline, CDR1 SQVTM and CDR2 ANQGSEA. The CDR3 is made up of 13 amino acids. The chain's CDR3 is CSAVRPGYYGYTF. In DNA, the CDR3 is TGCAGCGCGGTTCGTCCGGGGTACTACGGCTACACCTTC. Combining the CDR3 with reference TRBV29-1 and TRBJ1-2 gives the whole variable domain SAVISQKPSRDICQRGTSLTIQCQVDSQVTMMFWYRQQPGQSLTLIATANQGSEATYESGFVIDKFPISRPNLTFSTLTVSNMSPEDSSIYLCSAVRPGYYGYTFGSGTRLTVV.

This clonotype was detected only once. The chain joins TRBV10-3 to TRBJ2-5, with unresolved D. Germline values: CDR1 ENHRY, CDR2 SYGVKD. Deletions cut 10 bases from V and 1 base from J, with 13 bases between. The CDR3 covers 13 residues. The CDR3 DNA is TGTGCCACGACCCAGCCAAGCCAAGAGACCCAGTACTTC. Residues: CATTQPSQETQYF.

Written as DNA, the CDR3 is TGTGCCAGCAGTCCAGCGACATCCACCTACGAGCAGTACTTC. Protein: CASSPATSTYEQYF. The chain combines TRBV25-1 with TRBJ2-7, with D hard to call. The CDR3 has 14 residues. V lost 5 bases, J lost 2 bases, and 13 bases lay in between. Germline assignment: CDR1 MGHDK and CDR2 SYGVNS.

This clonotype is a singleton in its sample. The V call is TRBV7-2, the J call TRBJ1-5; tentative D call: TRBD1 (5 bases). The CDR3 runs 14 residues. Trimming took off 5 bases at V and 11 bases at J, with 19 bases between the two ends. The germline V gene has CDR1 SGHTA and CDR2 FQGNSA. CDR3 in DNA: TGTGCCAGCAGCCCCGGGGCAGGATGGGAGACCCAGCATTTT. Translating gives CASSPGAGWETQHF.

This clonotype was counted many times. The gene calls are TRBV14 and TRBJ1-1; no reliable D call. In germline, CDR1 is SGHDN, CDR2 FVKESK. The CDR3 sequence is 16 residues long. V dropped 0 bases and J dropped 3 bases, with 14 bases sitting between them. CDR3: CASSQEEGLLYTEAFF. CDR3 in DNA: TGTGCCAGCAGCCAAGAGGAAGGGCTTTTATACACTGAAGCTTTCTTT.

The chain is built from TRBV7-9 and TRBJ1-1; 12 bases fit TRBD1. Unmatched junction bases numbered 13, after V lost 6 bases and J lost 8 bases. This CDR3 has 16 residues. CDR1 is SEHNR and CDR2 is FQNEAQ in the germline V gene (reference sequence). The CDR3 DNA is TGTGCCAGCAGTTCGAAGGGGGGACAGGGGGCACTAGAAGCTTTCTTT. Residues: CASSSKGGQGALEAFF.

In its sample, this clonotype was seen many times. This chain connects TRBV27 to TRBJ1-2; D is perhaps TRBD1 (5 bases). Trimming took 4 bases from V and 4 from J, leaving 16 bases between them. This CDR3 is 15 amino acids long. Germline assignment: CDR1 MNHEY and CDR2 SMNVEV (reference sequence). The CDR3 coding sequence is TGTGCCAGCAGTTCCACACGACAGCCTGGCTATGGCTACACCTTC. It specifies CASSSTRQPGYGYTF.

Many counts were recorded for this clonotype. The chain links TRBV6-6 to TRBJ1-5, with D uncertain. CDR3 size: 16 residues. Per germline, CDR1 MNHNY and CDR2 SVGAGI (reference sequence). Deletions cut 2 bases from V and 1 base from J, with 12 bases between. CDR3 in DNA: TGTGCCAGCAGTTACCGGGGAGTAGGAAGCAATCAGCCCCAGCATTTT. Translated: CASSYRGVGSNQPQHF.

The chain has TRBV10-3 and TRBJ2-5; D not certain. In germline, CDR1 is ENHRY, CDR2 SYGVKD. V was trimmed by 5 bases and J by 9 bases, leaving 25 bases between them. The length of the CDR3 is 16 residues. CDR3 in amino acids: CAISLNPMDSNQPQYF. Here the CDR3 DNA reads TGTGCCATCAGTTTAAACCCGATGGATAGCAATCAGCCCCAGTACTTC.

Ten or more counts support this clonotype. Relative to the germline gene, one junction end is altered; a read error may explain this. The gene calls are TRBV5-1 and TRBJ2-5; no reliable D call. Looked up from germline, CDR1 is SGHRS and CDR2 is YFSETQ. This CDR3 has 11 residues. CDR3 DNA sequence: TGTGCCAGCAGCTTAGAAGAGACCCAGTACTTC. It codes for CASSLEETQYF.